These 7 T cell receptor beta chains were sequenced from one sample in a study of CD8+CD57+ T cells in acquired aplastic anemia. CD8+CD57+ cell expansion had been shown by flow cytometry in patients chosen for sequencing. The study profiled TCR beta VDJ and CDR3 using genomic DNA as template. One entry per CDR3 protein results from TCRdb running MiXCR on the reads. Here the sample spans more than 150,000 distinct CDR3 sequences, about half being singletons. Specimen: sorted CD4+, CD8+, or CD8+CD57+ T cells (not recorded which) from PBMCs. Receptors were obtained from a human donor with aplastic anemia.

The rearrangement joins TRBV7-9 to TRBJ2-5; TRBD2 matches at 9 bases. Germline trimming cut 5 bases from V and 1 base from J; bases unmatched to any gene: 2. The germline CDR1 and CDR2 sequences are SEHNR and FQNEAQ (reference sequence). The length of the CDR3 is 14 residues. The CDR3: CASSQGLAQETQYF. The DNA of the CDR3 is TGTGCCAGCAGCCAGGGACTAGCCCAAGAGACCCAGTACTTC.

This chain links TRBV2 with TRBJ2-5; perhaps TRBD1 as D (5 bases). Germline loops: CDR1 SNHLY, CDR2 FYNNEI. The CDR3 has 14 residues. V lost 5 bases to trimming and J lost 2 bases, with 12 bases between them. As DNA, the CDR3 is TGTGCCAGCAGTTACTCAGGGTTTCAAGAGACCCAGTACTTC. Protein product: CASSYSGFQETQYF.

Relative to its sample, this clonotype is medium-sized (0.01 to 0.1%). The rearrangement uses TRBV19 and TRBJ1-2; TRBD1 matches 7 bases. Germline V lookup: CDR1 LNHDA, CDR2 SQIVND (reference sequence). The CDR3 runs 12 residues. V gave up 9 bases and J gave up 4 bases; unmatched junction bases: 5. The CDR3 protein is CARLRDSYGYTF. DNA of the CDR3: TGTGCCAGACTCCGGGACAGCTATGGCTACACCTTC.

The rearrangement uses TRBV12-3 or TRBV12-4 and TRBJ2-7; TRBD2 aligns across 9 bases. V shed 6 bases and J 2 bases; nucleotides not matched to a gene: 2. The CDR3 loop spans 13 amino acids. The CDR3 nucleotides read TGTGCCAGCAGGGGGACTAGCCCCTACGAGCAGTACGTC. Translating it yields CASRGTSPYEQYV.

This clonotype has at least ten counts. The CDR3: CASHAAAASYNEQFF. Written as DNA, the CDR3 is TGTGCCAGCCACGCTGCAGCGGCATCCTACAATGAGCAGTTCTTC. The chain combines TRBV5-4 with TRBJ2-1, with D possibly matching TRBD2 (5 bases). The germline CDR1 and CDR2 sequences are SGHNT and YYREEE (reference sequence). The CDR3 is made up of 15 amino acids. Trimming shortened V by 7 bases and J by 1 base, and 15 bases separated the two germline ends.

This clonotype was seen many times. The V and J genes are TRBV10-3 and TRBJ2-1, with a tentative D call TRBD1 (6 bases). Germline V lookup: CDR1 ENHRY, CDR2 SYGVKD. The CDR3 is 13 residues long. The V end lost 9 bases, the J end lost 0 bases, and 9 bases lay between the germline ends. The CDR3 DNA sequence: TGTGCCATTACAGGGAGCTCCTACAATGAGCAGTTCTTC. Its protein is CAITGSSYNEQFF.

This chain connects TRBV7-9 to TRBJ2-1, with D unclear. The CDR3 sequence is 12 residues long. Germline V gene sequence: CDR1 SEHNR, CDR2 FQNEAQ (reference sequence). V lost 3 bases to trimming and J lost 8 bases, with 8 bases between them. The CDR3 here is CASSLIFHEQFF. The DNA of the CDR3 is TGTGCCAGCAGCTTGATTTTTCATGAGCAGTTCTTC.